The clone carrying this T cell receptor beta chain was observed many times. Its cognate antigen is unknown. cDNA molecules, individually, were tagged with unique molecular identifiers. One entry per CDR3 protein, called by TCRdb with MiXCR from the 5' RACE reads. The sample lists 42,000 or so distinct CDR3 sequences; 11% were seen once. This record belongs to a study of early T cells in non-severe SARS-CoV-2 infection. Study in general: The input, bulk RNA from unsorted whole blood, was sequenced, and chains were unpaired. Study-wide results and caveats: Matching against VDJdb likely underestimated virus-specific expansions, favoring anti-spike CD8.

This CDR3 has 15 residues. The V and J ends lost 4 bases and 5 bases respectively, with 17 bases between them. Germline CDR1 is SGHVS and CDR2 is FNYEAQ. The rearrangement links TRBV7-6 to TRBJ2-5, with D possibly called TRBD1 or TRBD2 (6 bases each). Input material: whole blood. This clonotype was obtained from an adult who was a healthcare worker with PCR-confirmed SARS-CoV-2 infection or an uninfected control (not recorded which). DNA of the CDR3: TGTGCCAGCAGCTACTCCAACAGGGCGGGGGAGACCCAGTACTTC. Translated, it gives CASSYSNRAGETQYF.